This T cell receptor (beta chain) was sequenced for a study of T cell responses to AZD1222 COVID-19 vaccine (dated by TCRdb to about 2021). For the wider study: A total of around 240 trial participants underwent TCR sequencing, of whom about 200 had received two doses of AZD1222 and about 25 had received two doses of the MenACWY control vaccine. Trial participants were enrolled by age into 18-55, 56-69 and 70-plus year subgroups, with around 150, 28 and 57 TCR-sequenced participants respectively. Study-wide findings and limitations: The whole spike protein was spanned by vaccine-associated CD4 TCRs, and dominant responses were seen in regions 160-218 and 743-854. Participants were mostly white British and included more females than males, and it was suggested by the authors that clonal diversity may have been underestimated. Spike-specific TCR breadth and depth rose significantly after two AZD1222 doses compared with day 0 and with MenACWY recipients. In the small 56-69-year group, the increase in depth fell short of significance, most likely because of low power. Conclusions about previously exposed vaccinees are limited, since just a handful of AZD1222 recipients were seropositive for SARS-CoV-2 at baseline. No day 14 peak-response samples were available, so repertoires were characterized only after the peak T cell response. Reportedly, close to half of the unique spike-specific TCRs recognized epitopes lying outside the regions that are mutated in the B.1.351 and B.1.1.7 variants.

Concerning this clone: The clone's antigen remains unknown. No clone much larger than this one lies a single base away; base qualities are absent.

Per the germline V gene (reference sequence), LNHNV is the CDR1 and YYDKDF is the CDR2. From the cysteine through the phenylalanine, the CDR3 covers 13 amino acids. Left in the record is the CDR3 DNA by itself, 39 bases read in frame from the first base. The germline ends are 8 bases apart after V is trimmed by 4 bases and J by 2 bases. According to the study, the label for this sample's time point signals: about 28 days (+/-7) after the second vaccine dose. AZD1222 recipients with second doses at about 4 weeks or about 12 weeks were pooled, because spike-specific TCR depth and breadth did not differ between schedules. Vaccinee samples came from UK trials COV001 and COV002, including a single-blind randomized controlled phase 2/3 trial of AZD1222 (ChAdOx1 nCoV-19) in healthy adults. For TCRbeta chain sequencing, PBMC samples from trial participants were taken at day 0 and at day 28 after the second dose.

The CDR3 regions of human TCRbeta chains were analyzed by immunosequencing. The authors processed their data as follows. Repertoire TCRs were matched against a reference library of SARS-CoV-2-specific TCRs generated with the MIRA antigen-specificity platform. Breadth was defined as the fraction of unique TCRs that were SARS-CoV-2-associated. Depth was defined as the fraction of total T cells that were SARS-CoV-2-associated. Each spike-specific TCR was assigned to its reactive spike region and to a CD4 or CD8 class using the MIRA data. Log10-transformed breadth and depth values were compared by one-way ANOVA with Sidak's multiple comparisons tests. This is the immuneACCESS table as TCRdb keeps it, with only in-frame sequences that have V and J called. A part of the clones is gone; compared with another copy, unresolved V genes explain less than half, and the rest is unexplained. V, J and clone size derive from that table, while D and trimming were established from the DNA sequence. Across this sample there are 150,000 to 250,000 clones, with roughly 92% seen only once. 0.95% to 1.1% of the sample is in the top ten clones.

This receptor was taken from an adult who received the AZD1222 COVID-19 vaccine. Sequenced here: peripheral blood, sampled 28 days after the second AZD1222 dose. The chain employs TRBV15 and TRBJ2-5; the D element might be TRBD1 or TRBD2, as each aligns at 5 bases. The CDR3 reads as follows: CATSKGRQETQYF. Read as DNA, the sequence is TGTGCCACCAGCAAGGGACGTCAAGAGACCCAGTACTTC. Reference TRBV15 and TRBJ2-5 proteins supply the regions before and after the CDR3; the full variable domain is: DAMVIQNPRYQVTQFGKPVTLSCSQTLNHNVMYWYQQKSSQAPKLLFHYYDKDFNNEADTPDNFQSRRPNTSFCFLDIRSPGLGDTAMYLCATSKGRQETQYFGPGTRLLVL.